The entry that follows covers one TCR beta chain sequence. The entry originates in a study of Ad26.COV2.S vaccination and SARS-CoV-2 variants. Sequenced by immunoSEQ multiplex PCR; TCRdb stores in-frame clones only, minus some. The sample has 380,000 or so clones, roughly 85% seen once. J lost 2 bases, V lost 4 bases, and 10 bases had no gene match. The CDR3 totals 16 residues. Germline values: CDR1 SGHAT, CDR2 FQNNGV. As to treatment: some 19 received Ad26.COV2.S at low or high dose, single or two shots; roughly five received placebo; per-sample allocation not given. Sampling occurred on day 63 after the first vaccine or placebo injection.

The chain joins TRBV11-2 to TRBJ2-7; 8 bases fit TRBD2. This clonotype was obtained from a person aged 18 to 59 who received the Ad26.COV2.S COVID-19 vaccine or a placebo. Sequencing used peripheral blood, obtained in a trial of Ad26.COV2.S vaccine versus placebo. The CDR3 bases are TGTGCCAGCAGCTACGTGTATCAGCGGGGGACCTACGAGCAGTACTTC. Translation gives CASSYVYQRGTYEQYF.